The rows below give T cell receptor beta chains drawn from one sample of a study of shared T cell receptors in the human thymus. Repertoires were generated with immunoSEQ multiplex PCR, while TCRdb's copy carries only in-frame clones and drops some. The sample holds approximately 490,000 clones, 70% to 80% seen once. The sample also formed part of further work on human thymus T cells.

Input material: thymocytes. Receptor source: a boy younger than two with a congenital heart defect. Both conserved end residues are trimmed from each CDR3.

TRBV9 ASSPQGPSGSEGYNEQF
TRBV10-3 AIRGSGAIYNEQF
TRBV25-1 ASSENQGNTEAF
TRBV11-2 ASSLEALRGPGQETQY
TRBV27 ASRGVAGVFGNEQF
TRBV4-3 ASSQGPAGELRSGAGNTIY
TRBV5-1 ASRLPPGTGSGNGELF
TRBV29-1 SVRLGQPTYEQY
TRBV2 ATQGGLAGTRAYEQY
TRBV30 AWRGTSGSSYEQY
TRBV11-2 ASSGPRDYTEIAKNIQY
TRBV6-5 ASSPLRRAYGYT
TRBV18 ASSTRQGTAGNTIY
TRBV9 ASSVGLAGVPTDEQY
TRBV18 ASSPRHRGLYEQY
TRBV18 ASSPPKTGMNTEAF
TRBV25-1 ASSGTGYQETQY
TRBV30 AWSVKAGTGGLVYEQY
TRBV5-1 ASSSTGTSVIYNEQF
TRBV7-9 AISNRGEGQPQH
TRBV21-1 ASRGSGCRTGELF
TRBV15 ATTHRRGFPNTGELF
TRBV11-2 ASSLGATGRGTEAF
TRBV12-5 ASGLGGEDTEAF
TRBV29-1 SVPPGQGPVQETQY
TRBV7-2 ASSLGGQGNYEQY
TRBV14 ASSQVAGGKNIQY
TRBV30 AWSEPGQGSGDEKLF
TRBV27 ASSPGTGEDTIY
TRBV28 ASRRTGPSGDTQY
TRBV2 ASSAARPISYEQY
TRBV14 ASSQELGQRMNTEAF
TRBV7-2 ASSLLRGLSGNTIY
TRBV7-6 ASSAWTGGANVLT
TRBV6-6 ASSLRTGPTAYEQY
TRBV4-3 ASSQALVLAGWGDTQY
TRBV5-6 ASSSLFERSNTGELF
TRBV14 ASSRQRGPTYEQY
TRBV15 ATSRGSADQPQH
TRBV27 ASSPGGGDTDTQY
TRBV27 ASTPRGTSGIPTYEQY
TRBV29-1 SVDGQGSADEQF
TRBV4-2 ASSQDRTYPYEQY
TRBV21-1 ASSNSPFRGELAKNIQY
TRBV4-3 ASSQLQGALNTGELF
TRBV10-1 ASSRGDHRYNEQF
TRBV9 ASSPRALGSGYYNEQF
TRBV19 ASRGSGELF
TRBV5-4 ASSLLAAWQETQY
TRBV29-1 SVEVPSGPYEQY
TRBV28 ASSPPLTSGVNTGELF
TRBV25-1 ASSEWGGGLKCEQY
TRBV5-8 ASSGGYNEQY
TRBV7-6 ASRYRRESTDTQY
TRBV21-1 ASSQPSGQETQY